The 18 T cell receptor beta chains below all came from one sample that was sequenced in a study of Ad26.COV2.S vaccination and SARS-CoV-2 variants. Treatment here: some 19 received Ad26.COV2.S at low or high dose, single or two shots; 5 received placebo; per-sample allocation not given. Samples came from day 63 after the first vaccine or placebo injection. Measured with immunoSEQ multiplex PCR; TCRdb has only the in-frame clones, and not every one. The repertoire holds over 400,000 clones, approximately 90% seen once, with about 1.7% in the top ten. The sample in question was peripheral blood, obtained in a trial of Ad26.COV2.S vaccine versus placebo. Every receptor here comes from a person aged 18-60 years who received the Ad26.COV2.S COVID-19 vaccine or a placebo.

This rearrangement joins TRBV7-8 to TRBJ2-7; 10 bases map to TRBD2. This CDR3 is 17 amino acids long. Germline CDR1 and CDR2: SGHVS and FQNEAQ. Unmatched junction bases numbered 17, after V lost 8 bases and J lost 4 bases. The CDR3 DNA reads TGTGCCAGCCGCCGGTCCACAGGACTAGCGGCGCGTTACGAGCAGTACTTC. Protein product: CASRRSTGLAARYEQYF.

The rearrangement uses TRBV28 and TRBJ2-1; 14 bases are a match to TRBD2. The CDR3 has 15 residues. The V gene end was trimmed by 6 bases and the J gene end by 8 bases; junction bases not matched to a gene: 6. CDR1 and CDR2 (germline): MDHEN, SYDVKM. DNA of the CDR3: TGTGCCAGCAGACCCCGACTAGCGGGGGGGCATGAGCAGTTCTTC. Protein sequence: CASRPRLAGGHEQFF.

The chain has TRBV5-4 and TRBJ2-7, with D tentatively TRBD2 (6 bases). Per germline, CDR1 SGHNT and CDR2 YYREEE (reference sequence). Trimming took 2 bases from V and 3 from J, leaving 12 bases between them. The CDR3 has 14 amino acids. The CDR3 nucleotides read TGTGCCAGCAGCTTCTCCCACGGGGGCTACGAGCAGTACTTC. This encodes CASSFSHGGYEQYF. Full variable domain (rest looked up from reference TRBV5-4 and TRBJ2-7): ETGVTQSPTHLIKTRGQQVTLRCSSQSGHNTVSWYQQALGQGPQFIFQYYREEENGRGNFPPRFSGLQFPNYSSELNVNALELDDSALYLCASSFSHGGYEQYFGPGTRLTVT.

The J gene is TRBJ1-6, the V gene TRBV27; D may be TRBD1 (5 bases). V lost 8 bases, J lost 10 bases, and 21 bases lay in between. This CDR3 is 15 amino acids long. CDR1 is MNHEY and CDR2 is SMNVEV in the germline V gene (reference sequence). The chain's CDR3 is CASGSGVGGNSPLHF. The CDR3 region has the DNA TGTGCCAGCGGGTCCGGGGTGGGGGGAAACTCACCCCTCCACTTT.

The sample holds one count of this clone. The chain employs TRBV10-3 and TRBJ2-3; tentatively, D is TRBD2 (5 bases). V was cut by 3 bases and J by 6 bases, with 16 bases left in between. Germline CDR1 is ENHRY and CDR2 is SYGVKD. The length of the CDR3 is 15 residues. The DNA for the CDR3 is TGTGCCATCAGTGAACCGGGGAGAGTCCTGGATACGCAGTATTTT. It yields the protein CAISEPGRVLDTQYF.

This chain connects TRBV19 to TRBJ2-1; the D gene is possibly TRBD1 (6 bases). This CDR3 has 12 amino acids. The germline V gene has CDR1 LNHDA and CDR2 SQIVND (reference sequence). V was cut by 7 bases and J by 4 bases, with 8 bases left in between. The CDR3 DNA is TGTGCCAGTAACACAGGGTACAATGAGCAGTTCTTC. Protein product: CASNTGYNEQFF. Based on the CDR3 plus reference TRBV19 and TRBJ2-1, the full variable domain is DGGITQSPKYLFRKEGQNVTLSCEQNLNHDAMYWYRQDPGQGLRLIYYSQIVNDFQKGDIAEGYSVSREKKESFPLTVTSAQKNPTAFYLCASNTGYNEQFFGPGTRLTVL.

This rearrangement joins TRBV6-2 or TRBV6-3 to TRBJ2-7, with D uncertain. CDR1 is MNHEY and CDR2 is SVGEGT in the germline V gene. CDR3 length equals 11 residues. The V and J ends lost 6 bases and 4 bases respectively, with 7 bases between them. Here the CDR3 reads CASSSVYEQYF. As DNA, the CDR3 is TGTGCCAGCAGCTCAGTATACGAGCAGTACTTC.

V is TRBV3-1 (or the pseudogene TRBV3-2) and J is TRBJ1-1; the D gene is possibly TRBD1 (5 bases). The CDR3 consists of 17 residues. Trimming cost V 0 bases and J 0 bases, with 14 bases left between them. From germline, CDR1 is LGHDT and CDR2 YNNKEL (reference sequence). The CDR3 region is CASSQDLGTYLNTEAFF. The DNA of the CDR3 is TGTGCCAGCAGCCAAGATTTGGGGACGTACTTGAACACTGAAGCTTTCTTT.

The J gene is TRBJ2-3, the V gene TRBV5-1, with TRBD2 matching over 8 bases. J was trimmed by 1 base and V by 0 bases; bases with no gene match: 19. Germline lookup yields CDR1 SGHRS and CDR2 YFSETQ. This CDR3 has 21 residues. CDR3 sequence: CASSLGGPREGNVFGTDTQYF. The CDR3 DNA reads as TGCGCCAGCAGCTTGGGGGGCCCTCGGGAGGGAAATGTCTTTGGCACAGATACGCAGTATTTT.

This clone was observed a single time. The chain is built from TRBV7-6 and TRBJ1-1; D remains unclear. The V end lost 1 base, the J end lost 0 bases, and 15 bases lay between the germline ends. This CDR3 spans 17 amino acids. Germline V gene sequence: CDR1 SGHVS, CDR2 FNYEAQ. The CDR3 here is CASSLEGVGEMNTEAFF. The CDR3 DNA follows: TGTGCCAGCAGCTTAGAAGGAGTTGGGGAAATGAACACTGAAGCTTTCTTT.

The chain couples TRBV7-2 to TRBJ2-4; 8 nucleotides agree with TRBD1. CDR3 length: 13 amino acids. The J segment lost 9 bases and the V segment lost 5 bases, leaving 6 bases of the junction unmatched. CDR1 SGHTA and CDR2 FQGNSA come from the germline V gene. CDR3 residues: CASSGQGMGIQYF. CDR3 nucleotide sequence: TGTGCCAGCAGCGGACAGGGCATGGGCATTCAGTACTTC.

Regarding this clone: Distinct nucleotide sequences in the sample also encode this CDR3. The chain is built from TRBV7-9 and TRBJ2-7; the D gene is possibly TRBD2 (5 bases). Germline V CDR1 and CDR2: SEHNR, FQNEAQ (reference sequence). Trimming took off 1 base at V and 7 bases at J, with 11 bases between the two ends. The CDR3 consists of 13 residues. CDR3 loop: CASSLGAGGEQYF. CDR3 nucleotide sequence: TGTGCCAGCAGCTTAGGTGCGGGTGGTGAGCAGTACTTC.

The V and J genes are TRBV6-1 and TRBJ2-7; D not resolved. Germline V gene lookup returns CDR1 MNHNS and CDR2 SASEGT. This CDR3 is built from 15 residues. V lost 6 bases and J lost 0, with 15 bases in between. Here the CDR3 DNA reads TGTGCCAGCAGCCGGATCTCAGTTCACTCCTACGAGCAGTACTTC. Translated, it gives CASSRISVHSYEQYF.

V usage is TRBV11-2 and J usage is TRBJ1-4, with unresolved D. The germline CDR1 and CDR2 sequences are SGHAT and FQNNGV. The CDR3 spans 12 residues. V lost 6 bases, J lost 6 bases, and 8 bases lay in between. CDR3 region: CASRQAHEKLFF. CDR3 DNA sequence: TGTGCCAGCAGGCAGGCCCATGAAAAACTGTTTTTT.

The chain joins TRBV5-6 to TRBJ1-2; D call uncertain. The CDR3 runs 15 residues. Germline-derived CDR1 and CDR2 are SGHDT and YYEEEE. Between the trimmed V and J ends, which lost 2 bases and 0 bases, there was a span of 11 bases. The CDR3 reads CASSFLGSPNYGYTF. CDR3 nucleotide sequence: TGTGCCAGCAGCTTCCTAGGGTCCCCTAACTATGGCTACACCTTC.

The chain joins TRBV20-1 to TRBJ2-1; no reliable D call. The V and J ends lost 3 bases and 5 bases respectively, with 8 bases between them. From germline, CDR1 is DFQATT and CDR2 SNEGSKA (reference sequence). The CDR3 extends over 12 amino acids. The CDR3 bases are TGCAGTGCTAGTTCTAGAAACAATGAGCAGTTCTTC. Translated: CSASSRNNEQFF.

The V gene is TRBV4-1, the J gene TRBJ1-5; D perhaps matches TRBD1 (6 bases). CDR1 is MGHRA and CDR2 is YSYEKL in the germline V gene. The V and J ends lost 0 bases and 5 bases respectively, with 14 bases between them. This CDR3 is built from 16 residues. CDR3 residues: CASSQDQTGNYQPQHF. CDR3 nucleotide sequence: TGCGCCAGCAGCCAAGACCAAACAGGGAACTATCAGCCCCAGCATTTT.

This chain uses TRBV6-5 with TRBJ2-7, with TRBD1 as a possible D gene (6 bases). Germline CDR1 reads MNHEY; CDR2 reads SVGAGI. V was clipped by 6 bases and J by 6 bases, with 15 bases between them. The CDR3 is 13 residues long. The CDR3 sequence: CASSQGQGIEQYF. CDR3 DNA: TGTGCCAGCAGCCAGGGGCAGGGTATCGAGCAGTACTTC.